The 26 T cell receptor beta chains reported below all come from one sample, sequenced in a study of CD8 T cells in ankylosing spondylitis. A single record per CDR3 protein comes from TCRdb applying MiXCR to the 5' RACE reads. The sample lists 150,000 to 250,000 distinct CDR3 sequences, roughly 12% occurring once. Sample: blood, either unsorted or a sorted T cell fraction (not recorded which). All receptors derive from a male donor with ankylosing spondylitis or in good health (not recorded which).

This clonotype was counted at least ten times. The chain is built from TRBV9 and TRBJ2-1; 11 bases map to TRBD2. The CDR3 covers 15 residues. Per the germline V gene, CDR1 is SGDLS and CDR2 is YYNGEE. The J segment lost 4 bases and the V segment lost 2 bases, leaving 2 bases of the junction unmatched. CDR3 protein: CASSVGTSGYNEQFF. The CDR3 DNA reads as TGTGCCAGCAGCGTGGGGACTAGCGGATACAATGAGCAGTTCTTC. Full variable domain (missing parts from reference TRBV9 and TRBJ2-1): DSGVTQTPKHLITATGQRVTLRCSPRSGDLSVYWYQQSLDQGLQFLIQYYNGEERAKGNILERFSAQQFPDLHSELNLSSLELGDSALYFCASSVGTSGYNEQFFGPGTRLTVL.

This clonotype was observed at least ten times. CDR3 nucleotides: TGTGCCAGCAACCAGGGGTTTAACACTGAAGCTTTCTTT. This translates into CASNQGFNTEAFF. The rearrangement joins TRBV4-2 to TRBJ1-1, with D perhaps matching TRBD1 (6 bases). The germline V gene encodes CDR1 LGHNA and CDR2 YNFKEQ. The CDR3 length is 13 residues. V was clipped by 7 bases and J by 2 bases, with 11 bases between them.

The gene calls are TRBV30 and TRBJ1-1, with D possibly being TRBD1 (5 bases). The CDR3 loop spans 12 amino acids. Trimming shortened V by 1 base and J by 11 bases, and 14 bases separated the two germline ends. Germline assignment: CDR1 GTSNPN and CDR2 SVGIG (reference sequence). CDR3 DNA: TGTGCCTGGAGTGGGCAGGGTGTAGGGGCTTTCTTT. Translating gives CAWSGQGVGAFF.

This clonotype has a handful of counts. The chain carries TRBV7-6 and TRBJ2-5; no clear D gene. Germline CDR1 and CDR2: SGHVS and FNYEAQ. V was cut by 3 bases and J by 5 bases, with 16 bases left in between. There are 15 residues in the CDR3. The CDR3 DNA reads as TGTGCCAGCAGCTTCCTTATTGGGCCCCGGGAGACCCAGTACTTC. As protein: CASSFLIGPRETQYF.

The J gene is TRBJ2-3, the V gene TRBV6-1, with 7 bases identical to TRBD1. The germline V gene has CDR1 MNHNS and CDR2 SASEGT. This CDR3 comprises 12 residues. V lost 0 bases to trimming and J lost 14 bases; unmatched junction nucleotides: 5. The CDR3 DNA is TGTGCCAGCAGTGAAGCCGGGACAGAGACGTATTTT. Translated, it gives CASSEAGTETYF.

This clonotype was detected a few times. The V gene is TRBV5-4, the J gene TRBJ2-1; 13 nucleotides align to TRBD2. The CDR3 extends over 15 amino acids. The germline V gene has CDR1 SGHNT and CDR2 YYREEE (reference sequence). With V trimmed by 4 bases and J by 8 bases, 6 bases remained unmatched. CDR3 sequence: CASSPGTSGNYEQFF. In DNA form, the CDR3 reads TGTGCCAGCAGCCCCGGGACTAGCGGGAACTATGAGCAGTTCTTC.

The chain joins TRBV11-2 to TRBJ2-1, with a possible D match to TRBD2 (6 bases). V lost 5 bases, J lost 4 bases, and 12 bases lay in between. This CDR3 is 14 amino acids long. Germline V gene sequence: CDR1 SGHAT, CDR2 FQNNGV. The CDR3 bases are TGTGCCAGCAGCCCCTGGCGGGATTACAATGAGCAGTTCTTC. Translation: CASSPWRDYNEQFF.

This clonotype was found a few times. V is TRBV7-9 and J is TRBJ1-2, with 8 bases that match TRBD1. This CDR3 is 14 amino acids long. The germline V gene has CDR1 SEHNR and CDR2 FQNEAQ (reference sequence). V dropped 7 bases and J dropped 4; count of bases not matched to a gene: 8. The CDR3 nucleotides read TGTGCCAGCACCCGGACAGGGTTTCTCTATGGCTACACCTTC. This translates into CASTRTGFLYGYTF.

This clonotype was seen ten or more times. V usage is TRBV6-1 and J usage is TRBJ2-2; D remains ambiguous. Trimming removed 6 bases from V and 2 bases from J, with 13 bases in between. The length of the CDR3 is 15 residues. The V gene's germline CDR1 is MNHNS and CDR2 SASEGT. CDR3 amino acids: CASRTDQLNTGELFF. The DNA for the CDR3 is TGTGCCAGCAGAACGGATCAGCTTAACACCGGGGAGCTGTTTTTT.

This clonotype was seen more than once but under ten times. The genes are TRBV6-4 and TRBJ1-5; no definite D call. This CDR3 has 14 residues. Germline lookup yields CDR1 MRHNA and CDR2 SNTAGT. V gave up 4 bases and J gave up 9 bases, with 16 bases separating them. CDR3 residues: CASSVDAGVLPQHF. The CDR3 DNA is TGTGCCAGCAGTGTGGACGCCGGGGTTTTGCCCCAGCATTTT.

This rearrangement joins TRBV4-2 to TRBJ2-5, with TRBD2 matching over 8 bases. This CDR3 is built from 14 residues. The junction had 3 bases not matched to a gene; V was cut back by 4 bases and J by 2 bases. Germline V gives CDR1 LGHNA, CDR2 YNFKEQ. The CDR3 region has the DNA TGTGCCAGCAGCCGGGGACTAGAACAAGAGACCCAGTACTTC. Its protein product is CASSRGLEQETQYF.

This clonotype was seen a handful of times. This CDR3 reads CSAPEPGSVQETQYF. CDR3 nucleotide sequence: TGCAGTGCCCCCGAGCCGGGCAGCGTGCAAGAGACCCAGTACTTC. The chain employs TRBV20-1 and TRBJ2-5, with no clear D. Germline loops: CDR1 DFQATT, CDR2 SNEGSKA (reference sequence). V lost 6 bases and J 2 bases, leaving 19 bases between the germline ends. This CDR3 is built from 15 residues.

This clonotype was recorded many times. This rearrangement joins TRBV4-1 to TRBJ1-1; 7 nucleotides match TRBD1. The trim removed 2 bases at V and 0 bases at J, leaving 6 bases unmatched. The germline gives CDR1 MGHRA, CDR2 YSYEKL. The CDR3 has 16 residues. CDR3 nucleotide sequence: TGCGCCAGCAGCCAACCCGGGACAGTACTGAACACTGAAGCTTTCTTT. Translated: CASSQPGTVLNTEAFF.

This clonotype occurred a few times. This chain joins TRBV11-2 and TRBJ1-1, with D perhaps TRBD1 (6 bases). The V and J ends lost 1 base and 6 bases respectively, with 12 bases between them. The CDR3 consists of 14 residues. The germline CDR1 and CDR2 sequences are SGHAT and FQNNGV. The CDR3 reads CASSLAPQGPEAFF. The CDR3 DNA is TGTGCCAGCAGCTTAGCACCCCAGGGGCCTGAAGCTTTCTTT.

This clonotype was counted a few times. This chain connects TRBV20-1 to TRBJ2-1; 10 nucleotides agree with TRBD2. The CDR3 has 14 residues. Germline trimming cut 4 bases from V and 4 bases from J; bases unmatched to any gene: 4. The germline CDR1 and CDR2 sequences are DFQATT and SNEGSKA (reference sequence). CDR3: CSAMGLAPYNEQFF. The CDR3 region has the DNA TGCAGTGCTATGGGACTAGCGCCATACAATGAGCAGTTCTTC.

The chain employs TRBV25-1 and TRBJ2-5; D remains unclear. The V gene's germline CDR1 is MGHDK and CDR2 SYGVNS. The ends were cut back, 0 bases at V and 1 base at J, with 3 bases in the middle. This CDR3 contains 13 residues. The CDR3 nucleotides are TGTGCCAGCAGTGAATACGCCCAAGAGACCCAGTACTTC. It specifies CASSEYAQETQYF. Variable domain in full (rest from reference TRBV25-1 and TRBJ2-5): EADIYQTPRYLVIGTGKKITLECSQTMGHDKMYWYQQDPGMELHLIHYSYGVNSTEKGDLSSESTVSRIRTEHFPLTLESARPSHTSQYLCASSEYAQETQYFGPGTRLLVL.

This clonotype was recorded a few times. For the CDR3, the DNA is TGCAGTGCTAGTGGGGCGGGGGATTACAATGAGCAGTTCTTC. Protein sequence: CSASGAGDYNEQFF. J is TRBJ2-1 and V is TRBV20-1, with 7 bases aligning to TRBD2. CDR3 length: 14 residues. CDR1 is DFQATT and CDR2 is SNEGSKA in the germline V gene (reference sequence). The V and J ends lost 3 bases and 4 bases, in that order; junction bases with no gene match: 6.

This clonotype occurred many times. This sequence joins TRBV29-1 and TRBJ2-1; no firm D call. V was cut by 0 bases and J by 4 bases, with 10 bases left in between. The germline V gene encodes CDR1 SQVTM and CDR2 ANQGSEA. The CDR3 is 14 amino acids. CDR3: CSVEDSDGYNEQFF. CDR3 coding DNA: TGCAGCGTTGAAGACTCGGACGGTTACAATGAGCAGTTCTTC.

Many counts were recorded for this clonotype. This rearrangement joins TRBV5-1 to TRBJ1-1; no reliable D call. Germline CDR1 SGHRS, CDR2 YFSETQ. V was cut by 3 bases and J by 0 bases, with 6 bases left in between. CDR3 length equals 13 residues. In nucleotides, the CDR3 is TGCGCCAGCAGCTCCGGACTGAACACTGAAGCTTTCTTT. Translation gives CASSSGLNTEAFF. The full variable domain, with the rest looked up from reference TRBV5-1 and TRBJ1-1, is KAGVTQTPRYLIKTRGQQVTLSCSPISGHRSVSWYQQTPGQGLQFLFEYFSETQRNKGNFPGRFSGRQFSNSRSEMNVSTLELGDSALYLCASSSGLNTEAFFGQGTRLTVV.

The rearrangement joins TRBV20-1 to TRBJ1-5; D is ambiguous. V lost 4 bases and J lost 2, with 6 bases in between. The CDR3 is 12 residues long. CDR1 and CDR2 (germline): DFQATT, SNEGSKA (reference sequence). This CDR3 is CSAKVRNQPQHF. DNA for the CDR3: TGCAGTGCTAAGGTGCGCAATCAGCCCCAGCATTTT.

In DNA form, the CDR3 reads TGTGCCAGCAGTGAGGGCCGGCCGAACACCGGGGAGCTGTTTTTT. Encoded protein: CASSEGRPNTGELFF. The chain has TRBV25-1 and TRBJ2-2; D is unresolved. The CDR3 covers 15 residues. Trimming took off 3 bases at V and 0 bases at J, with 8 bases between the two ends. Germline CDR1 and CDR2: MGHDK and SYGVNS. The full variable domain, its missing parts supplied by reference TRBV25-1 and TRBJ2-2, is EADIYQTPRYLVIGTGKKITLECSQTMGHDKMYWYQQDPGMELHLIHYSYGVNSTEKGDLSSESTVSRIRTEHFPLTLESARPSHTSQYLCASSEGRPNTGELFFGEGSRLTVL.

This clonotype was seen a handful of times. The J gene is TRBJ1-2, the V gene TRBV16, with unresolved D. The V end lost 8 bases, the J end lost 6 bases, and 16 bases lay between the germline ends. Germline CDR1 reads KGHSY; CDR2 reads FQNENV. The CDR3 extends over 13 amino acids. CDR3 coding DNA: TGTGCCAGCCGGGAGGTGCTCTTGGATGGCTACACCTTC. It codes for CASREVLLDGYTF.

This clonotype was counted many times. The chain couples TRBV5-6 to TRBJ1-3, with D unresolved. With 4 bases removed from V and 2 bases from J, the gap between germline ends came to 13 bases. Germline assignment: CDR1 SGHDT and CDR2 YYEEEE. CDR3 length: 15 residues. CDR3 bases: TGTGCCAGCAGCCCCGATTTGGGGACTGGAAACACCATATATTTT. It is translated as CASSPDLGTGNTIYF.

The genes are TRBV4-1 and TRBJ2-1, with 10 bases fitting TRBD2. The J segment lost 4 bases and the V segment lost 2 bases, leaving 2 bases of the junction unmatched. The CDR3 contains 15 residues. The germline CDR1 and CDR2 sequences are MGHRA and YSYEKL. CDR3 sequence reads: CASSQLAGEYNEQFF. The CDR3 DNA is TGCGCCAGCAGCCAACTAGCGGGGGAGTACAATGAGCAGTTCTTC.

CDR3 loop: CASSETGQTSGGRGQETQYF. The CDR3 bases are TGTGCCAGCAGTGAAACGGGACAGACTAGCGGGGGCCGGGGACAAGAGACCCAGTACTTC. The chain joins TRBV2 to TRBJ2-5; 12 nucleotides match TRBD2. With V trimmed by 2 bases and J by 2 bases, 15 bases remained unmatched. CDR1 is SNHLY, CDR2 FYNNEI, per germline. The CDR3 contains 20 residues.

This clonotype has just a few counts. The chain recombines TRBV18 with TRBJ2-1; TRBD2 might be the D (5 bases). V gave up 3 bases and J gave up 4 bases, with 13 bases separating them. This CDR3 is 15 amino acids long. The germline V gene encodes CDR1 KGHSH and CDR2 LQKENI. The CDR3 nucleotides are TGTGCCAGCTCACCGTGGATGGGAGATTACAATGAGCAGTTCTTC. Amino acids: CASSPWMGDYNEQFF.